This TCR beta chain was sequenced for a study of Ad26.COV2.S vaccination and SARS-CoV-2 variants. Across the whole study: Once or twice, 56 days apart, Ad26.COV2.S was delivered intramuscularly. Study-level results: The breadth of spike-specific CD8+ and CD4+ T cell responses after vaccination was reportedly substantial.

V lost 5 bases to trimming and J lost 2 bases; unmatched junction nucleotides: 5. The CDR3 is 15 residues long. As to treatment: roughly 18 received Ad26.COV2.S at low or high dose, single or two shots; about 5 received placebo; per-sample allocation not given. Specimen acquisition occurred on day 63 following the initial vaccine or placebo injection. The assay was immunoSEQ multiplex PCR, and TCRdb's table has in-frame clones only and misses some. The table shows hundreds of thousands of clones, with roughly 90% occurring only once. About this clone itself: Antigen unknown.

This chain links TRBV5-3 with TRBJ2-7; 12 positions match TRBD2. TRBV5-3 is noted as an ORF with a role that remains uncertain. The input for sequencing was peripheral blood, taken in a trial of Ad26.COV2.S vaccine versus placebo. This sequence was found in a person aged 18-65 years who received the Ad26.COV2.S COVID-19 vaccine or a placebo. The CDR3: CARRQTSGRPYEQYF. CDR3 DNA: TGTGCCAGAAGGCAGACTAGCGGGAGACCCTACGAGCAGTACTTC.